These T cell receptor beta chains were read from a single sample in a study of Ad26.COV2.S vaccination and SARS-CoV-2 variants. Data came from immunoSEQ multiplex PCR; TCRdb stores just in-frame clones and leaves some out. The sample includes around 400,000 clones, around 90% of them seen just once. This specimen consisted of peripheral blood, obtained in a trial of Ad26.COV2.S vaccine versus placebo. These receptors all come from a person between 18 and 65 years old who received the Ad26.COV2.S COVID-19 vaccine or a placebo. Each CDR3 is given with its conserved first and last residue. The order of the fields is D gene, clone size, V gene, J gene, CDR3 DNA, CDR3 protein. The D gene is left open where the match is weak. Size tells how often a clone was seen (once, few, many) or the class of an expanded clone, and some rows leave it out.

d_call: TRBD2
clone_size: NA
v_call: TRBV28
j_call: TRBJ2-5
cdr3_nt: TGTGCCAGCACTCATCAGGGCTGGACTAGCGAAGAGACCCAGTACTTC
cdr3_aa: CASTHQGWTSEETQYF

d_call: TRBD1
clone_size: NA
v_call: TRBV27
j_call: TRBJ1-2
cdr3_nt: TGTGCCAGCGCTACGCTGAAACAGGGGAGAAGCTACACCTTC
cdr3_aa: CASATLKQGRSYTF

d_call: NA
clone_size: NA
v_call: TRBV2
j_call: TRBJ1-1
cdr3_nt: TGTGCCAGCAGGGGGGACAACCCGAGAGGGACCGAAACTGAAGCTTTCTTT
cdr3_aa: CASRGDNPRGTETEAFF

d_call: TRBD2
clone_size: once
v_call: TRBV11-3
j_call: TRBJ2-2
cdr3_nt: TGTGCCAGCAGCCTAACACTAGCGGGAGTCTCCGGGGAGCTGTTTTTT
cdr3_aa: CASSLTLAGVSGELFF

d_call: NA
clone_size: NA
v_call: TRBV5-1
j_call: TRBJ2-3
cdr3_nt: TGCGCCAGCAGCTCAGCGGGCGTAGGCGGATCGCAGTATTTT
cdr3_aa: CASSSAGVGGSQYF

d_call: TRBD1
clone_size: NA
v_call: TRBV24-1
j_call: TRBJ2-7
cdr3_nt: TGTGCCACCATGGGCGGGACAGGGGCCTCCTACGAGCAGTACTTC
cdr3_aa: CATMGGTGASYEQYF

d_call: NA
clone_size: NA
v_call: TRBV4-3
j_call: TRBJ1-2
cdr3_nt: TGCGCCAGCAGCCAAGATCCATCTCCATCAGGGCACTATGGCTACACCTTC
cdr3_aa: CASSQDPSPSGHYGYTF

d_call: TRBD2
clone_size: NA
v_call: TRBV2
j_call: TRBJ2-1
cdr3_nt: TGTGCCAGCAGTCAAACCGGGACTAGCTACAATGAGCAGTTCTTC
cdr3_aa: CASSQTGTSYNEQFF

d_call: TRBD2
clone_size: few
v_call: TRBV27
j_call: TRBJ2-1
cdr3_nt: TGTGCCAGCAGTTTAGCCAGCGGGAGGGTGAATGAGCAGTTCTTC
cdr3_aa: CASSLASGRVNEQFF

d_call: NA
clone_size: few
v_call: TRBV5-1
j_call: TRBJ1-2
cdr3_nt: TGCGCCAGCAGCTTATTTACAGGGAACGGCTACACCTTC
cdr3_aa: CASSLFTGNGYTF

d_call: NA
clone_size: NA
v_call: TRBV24-1
j_call: TRBJ2-5
cdr3_nt: TGTGCCACCAGTGACTCGTACCAAGAGACCCAGTACTTC
cdr3_aa: CATSDSYQETQYF

d_call: NA
clone_size: NA
v_call: TRBV5-4
j_call: TRBJ1-1
cdr3_nt: TGTGCCAGCAGCTTGGGGGGGTTAAACACTGAAGCTTTCTTT
cdr3_aa: CASSLGGLNTEAFF

d_call: NA
clone_size: NA
v_call: TRBV6-5
j_call: TRBJ2-1
cdr3_nt: TGTGCCAGCAGCGAGACCTGGGGCAATGAGCAGTTCTTC
cdr3_aa: CASSETWGNEQFF

d_call: NA
clone_size: NA
v_call: TRBV7-2
j_call: TRBJ1-5
cdr3_nt: TGTGCCAGCAGCTTAGGGGGCTGGGGTCAGCCCCAGCATTTT
cdr3_aa: CASSLGGWGQPQHF

d_call: TRBD2
clone_size: NA
v_call: TRBV30
j_call: TRBJ2-3
cdr3_nt: TGTGCCTGGAGTTCCCCTAGCGGGAGTGGCACAGATACGCAGTATTTT
cdr3_aa: CAWSSPSGSGTDTQYF

d_call: NA
clone_size: NA
v_call: TRBV5-6
j_call: TRBJ2-7
cdr3_nt: TGTGCCAGCAGCTGGGGACACGAGCAGTACTTC
cdr3_aa: CASSWGHEQYF

d_call: TRBD1
clone_size: NA
v_call: TRBV5-1
j_call: TRBJ1-1
cdr3_nt: TGCGCCAGCAGCGCCTCTAACCGGACAGGGGAACGGAGCACTGAAGCTTTCTTT
cdr3_aa: CASSASNRTGERSTEAFF

d_call: NA
clone_size: once
v_call: TRBV18
j_call: TRBJ2-1
cdr3_nt: TGTGCCAGCTCAGTGGGCGGCTACAATGAGCAGTTCTTC
cdr3_aa: CASSVGGYNEQFF

d_call: NA
clone_size: NA
v_call: TRBV27
j_call: TRBJ2-6
cdr3_nt: TGTGCCAGCAGTTGGTTTTCCGGGGCCAACGTCCTGACTTTC
cdr3_aa: CASSWFSGANVLTF

d_call: TRBD2
clone_size: NA
v_call: TRBV30
j_call: TRBJ2-1
cdr3_nt: TGTGCCTGGAGTGTACCTAGCGGAGGGTACAATGAGCAGTTCTTC
cdr3_aa: CAWSVPSGGYNEQFF

d_call: NA
clone_size: NA
v_call: TRBV18
j_call: TRBJ1-1
cdr3_nt: TGTGCCAGCTCACCAGTGAGTGCTGGGAACACTGAAGCTTTCTTT
cdr3_aa: CASSPVSAGNTEAFF

d_call: TRBD1
clone_size: NA
v_call: TRBV6-4
j_call: TRBJ1-1
cdr3_nt: TGTGCCAGCAGTGATGGACAGGGAAACACTGAAGCTTTCTTT
cdr3_aa: CASSDGQGNTEAFF

d_call: NA
clone_size: NA
v_call: TRBV28
j_call: TRBJ2-7
cdr3_nt: TGTGCCAGCAGTTTTTGGGCAGGGTTCGAGCAGTACTTC
cdr3_aa: CASSFWAGFEQYF

d_call: NA
clone_size: NA
v_call: TRBV6-2/TRBV6-3
j_call: TRBJ1-5
cdr3_nt: TGTGCCAGCAGTAACCCAGCAGGCCCCCAGCATTTT
cdr3_aa: CASSNPAGPQHF

d_call: NA
clone_size: NA
v_call: TRBV11-3
j_call: TRBJ2-7
cdr3_nt: TGTGCCAGCAGCTTAGACAGACTAACTTACGAGCAGTACTTC
cdr3_aa: CASSLDRLTYEQYF

d_call: NA
clone_size: NA
v_call: TRBV2
j_call: TRBJ2-2
cdr3_nt: TGTGCCAGCAGTGAAGACCTCGGGGAGCTGTTTTTT
cdr3_aa: CASSEDLGELFF

d_call: NA
clone_size: NA
v_call: TRBV30
j_call: TRBJ2-7
cdr3_nt: TGTGCCTGGAGTGTGGGAGGGGGCTACGAGCAGTACTTC
cdr3_aa: CAWSVGGGYEQYF

d_call: TRBD1
clone_size: NA
v_call: TRBV6-1
j_call: TRBJ2-7
cdr3_nt: TGTGCCAGCAGTGGACCCGGGACAGGGATCTCCTACGAGCAGTACTTC
cdr3_aa: CASSGPGTGISYEQYF

d_call: NA
clone_size: NA
v_call: TRBV6-2/TRBV6-3
j_call: TRBJ2-5
cdr3_nt: TGTGCCAGCAGTTACTCAATAGAGTCAGTCCAGGAGACCCAGTACTTC
cdr3_aa: CASSYSIESVQETQYF

d_call: TRBD1
clone_size: NA
v_call: TRBV18
j_call: TRBJ1-5
cdr3_nt: TGTGCCAGCTCACCAGCCGGGACAGGGCGAAGCAATCAGCCCCAGCATTTT
cdr3_aa: CASSPAGTGRSNQPQHF

d_call: TRBD1
clone_size: NA
v_call: TRBV18
j_call: TRBJ2-7
cdr3_nt: TGTGCCAGCTCACCAGAGACAGGGGAAGGGTACTACGAGCAGTACTTC
cdr3_aa: CASSPETGEGYYEQYF

d_call: NA
clone_size: NA
v_call: TRBV30
j_call: TRBJ1-2
cdr3_nt: TGTGCCTGGAGTGGAAAGGGCGGCACTAACTATGGCTACACCTTC
cdr3_aa: CAWSGKGGTNYGYTF

d_call: TRBD2
clone_size: NA
v_call: TRBV5-4
j_call: TRBJ2-2
cdr3_nt: TGTGCCAGCAGCTTGGTCCCTAGCGGGAGTTCCGGGGAGCTGTTTTTT
cdr3_aa: CASSLVPSGSSGELFF

d_call: NA
clone_size: NA
v_call: TRBV11-1
j_call: TRBJ2-1
cdr3_nt: TGTGCCAGCAGCTTTTCCTTAGGCCTGAATGAGCAGTTCTTC
cdr3_aa: CASSFSLGLNEQFF

d_call: TRBD1
clone_size: NA
v_call: TRBV5-1
j_call: TRBJ2-1
cdr3_nt: TGCGCCAGCAGCTTGGAATCCGGGACAGGGGGTCTCTACAATGAGCAGTTCTTC
cdr3_aa: CASSLESGTGGLYNEQFF

d_call: TRBD1
clone_size: NA
v_call: TRBV7-6
j_call: TRBJ1-1
cdr3_nt: TGTGCCAGCAGCTTAGGTCCCCACAGGGGCATGAACACTGAAGCTTTCTTT
cdr3_aa: CASSLGPHRGMNTEAFF

d_call: NA
clone_size: NA
v_call: TRBV11-2
j_call: TRBJ2-1
cdr3_nt: TGTGCCAGCAGCCGCGGGGGACAGGACTACTACAATGAGCAGTTCTTC
cdr3_aa: CASSRGGQDYYNEQFF

d_call: TRBD2
clone_size: NA
v_call: TRBV11-3
j_call: TRBJ2-1
cdr3_nt: TGTGCCAGCAGCTCCCTAGCGGGGGATCAGTTCTTC
cdr3_aa: CASSSLAGDQFF